This TCR beta chain was sequenced for a study of control samples from healthy donors and cancer patients (dated by TCRdb to the early 2020s). Library generation was performed with the immunoSEQ multiplex PCR assay. Entries here come from immuneACCESS through TCRdb and include only in-frame sequences with V and J called. Some clones fail to appear in such tables; in the studies checked, an unresolved V gene covers under half of the shortfall, and the cause of the remainder is unknown. For this sample there are tens of thousands of clones; about four fifths appear just once. Around 9.1% of the sample is in the top ten clones. Concerning this clone itself: Its antigen specificity is not known. No clone much larger than this one lies a single base away; base qualities are absent.

The junction shows trimming of 4 bases on V and 11 bases on J, and the gene matches do not reach 8 bases of it. Sequences GTSNPN (CDR1) and SVGIG (CDR2) are obtained from the germline V gene (reference sequence). From its cysteine to its phenylalanine, the CDR3 spans 13 amino acids. The DNA shown is the 39-base CDR3, in frame from base 1. The V and J segments used are TRBV30 and TRBJ1-6; 7 of the junction bases match TRBD1. Sequenced input: blood. This TCR was recovered from a man in his 70s in good health. CDR3 region: CAWTTRQGPPLHF. The DNA reads as follows: TGTGCCTGGACCACCCGACAGGGACCACCCCTCCACTTT. Full variable domain (CDR3 extended with the reference TRBV30 and TRBJ1-6 proteins): SQTIHQWPATLVQPVGSPLSLECTVEGTSNPNLYWYRQAAGRGLQLLFYSVGIGQISSEVPQNLSASRPQDRQFILSSKKLLLSDSGFYLCAWTTRQGPPLHFGNGTRLTVT.